A single sample is the source of the 2 T cell receptor beta chains below, sequenced in a study of T cells in Graves' hyperthyroidism and ophthalmopathy. Amplification targeted TCR beta CDR3 regions from RNA transcripts. Carried out on the TCR CDR3, a first-round RT-PCR used the HTBI primer set. TCRdb re-called the multiplex PCR reads through MiXCR, storing one row per CDR3 protein. The sample records some 760,000 distinct CDR3 sequences, around 15% being singletons. Sequences were obtained from blood. Receptors originate from a woman in her late teens or twenties with Graves' hyperthyroidism.

This clonotype was seen only a few times. Sequence at one end of the junction differs from germline and may be a read error. The gene calls are TRBV28 and TRBJ2-2; 8 bases line up with TRBD2. Per germline, CDR1 MDHEN and CDR2 SYDVKM. The CDR3 length is 14 residues. As DNA, the CDR3 is TGTGCCAGCACGGCTAGCGGGTCCACCGGGGAGCTGTGTTTT. Translating it yields CASTASGSTGELCF.

The V gene is TRBV7-2, the J gene TRBJ2-1, with 9 bases lining up with TRBD1. The CDR3 is 15 residues long. Trimming at V came to 5 bases and at J to 7 bases, leaving 9 bases not matched to a gene. Germline-derived CDR1 and CDR2 are SGHTA and FQGNSA. This CDR3 reads CASSPQGAIRNEQFF. The CDR3 nucleotides are TGTGCCAGCAGCCCACAGGGGGCAATCAGAAATGAGCAGTTCTTC.